This T cell receptor (beta chain) derives from a study of CD8+CD57+ T cells in acquired aplastic anemia. Germline V CDR1 and CDR2: MNHNS, SASEGT. V lost 4 bases and J lost 4; bases outside the gene matches: 11. This CDR3 is built from 16 residues. The authors sequenced patients whose flow cytometry had shown CD8+CD57+ cell expansion. Genomic DNA, the template, was used for profiling of the TCR beta VDJ and CDR3. Each CDR3 protein gets one entry after TCRdb re-called the reads with MiXCR. The sample holds over 250,000 distinct CDR3 sequences, roughly 53% seen once. This sequence originates from a human donor with aplastic anemia. The chain joins TRBV6-1 to TRBJ2-3; 7 bases line up with TRBD2. Sequencing was done on a sample of sorted CD4+, CD8+, or CD8+CD57+ T cells (not recorded which) from PBMCs. CDR3 bases: TGTGCCAGCAGTGCCGGACTAGTAGGTTTTTCAGATACGCAGTATTTT. This gives the protein CASSAGLVGFSDTQYF.